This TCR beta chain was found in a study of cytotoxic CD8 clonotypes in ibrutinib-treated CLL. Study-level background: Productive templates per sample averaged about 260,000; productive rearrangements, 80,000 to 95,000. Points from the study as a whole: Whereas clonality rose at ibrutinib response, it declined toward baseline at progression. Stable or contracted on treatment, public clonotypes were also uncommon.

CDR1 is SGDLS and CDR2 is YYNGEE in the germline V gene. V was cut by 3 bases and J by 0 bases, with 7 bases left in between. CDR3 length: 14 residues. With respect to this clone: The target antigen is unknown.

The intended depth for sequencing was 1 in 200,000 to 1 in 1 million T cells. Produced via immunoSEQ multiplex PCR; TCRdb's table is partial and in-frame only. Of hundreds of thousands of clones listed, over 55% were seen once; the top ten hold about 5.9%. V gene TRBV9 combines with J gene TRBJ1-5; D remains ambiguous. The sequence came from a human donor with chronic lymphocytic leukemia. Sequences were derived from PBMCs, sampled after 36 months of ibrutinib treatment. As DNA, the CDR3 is TGTGCCAGCAGCGACCAGTATAGCAATCAGCCCCAGCATTTT. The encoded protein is CASSDQYSNQPQHF.